Listed below are T cell receptor beta chains from one sample, sequenced in a study of blood T cell repertoires in COVID-19. Repertoires were generated with immunoSEQ multiplex PCR, while TCRdb's copy carries only in-frame clones and drops some. The sample has roughly 280,000 clones, 84% seen once; the top ten hold 4% to 4.5%. Sequencing was performed on peripheral blood. The receptors stem from a man in his sixties with acute or convalescent COVID-19. The CDR3 runs from the conserved cysteine through the conserved F or W. Each record gives: clone size, J gene, D gene, V gene, CDR3 length, CDR3 DNA, CDR3 protein. D genes are given only for firm matches. Size is stated for part of the rows, as once, few or many counts, or as a class when the clone is expanded.

clone_size: .
j_call: TRBJ2-7
d_call: .
v_call: TRBV11-2
cdr3_length: 15
cdr3_nt: TGTGCCAGCAGCTTCCTGACGGCCCTAGAGTACGAGCAGTACTTC
cdr3_aa: CASSFLTALEYEQYF

clone_size: .
j_call: TRBJ1-5
d_call: .
v_call: TRBV19
cdr3_length: 15
cdr3_nt: TGTGCCAGTAGTATAAACAGTTATAGCAATCAGCCCCAGCATTTT
cdr3_aa: CASSINSYSNQPQHF

clone_size: .
j_call: TRBJ2-3
d_call: .
v_call: TRBV29-1
cdr3_length: 13
cdr3_nt: TGCAGCGTTGATGAGGGGGGGGCGGATACGCAGTATTTT
cdr3_aa: CSVDEGGADTQYF

clone_size: .
j_call: TRBJ2-7
d_call: .
v_call: TRBV15
cdr3_length: 15
cdr3_nt: TGTGCCACCAGCAGAGACCCCGGGGTCCCCTACGAGCAGTACTTC
cdr3_aa: CATSRDPGVPYEQYF

clone_size: .
j_call: TRBJ2-1
d_call: .
v_call: TRBV14
cdr3_length: 16
cdr3_nt: TGTGCCAGCAGCCAAGAATTGCGAGAAACGAACAATGAGCAGTTCTTC
cdr3_aa: CASSQELRETNNEQFF

clone_size: few
j_call: TRBJ2-1
d_call: TRBD2
v_call: TRBV2
cdr3_length: 16
cdr3_nt: TGTGCCAGCTCCAGGAGGGGGACTAGCGGGGCTAATGAGCAGTTCTTC
cdr3_aa: CASSRRGTSGANEQFF

clone_size: .
j_call: TRBJ2-2
d_call: TRBD2
v_call: TRBV29-1
cdr3_length: 13
cdr3_nt: TGCGGGGGGGTTTCCATGAACACCGGGGAGCTGTTTTTT
cdr3_aa: CGGVSMNTGELFF

clone_size: once
j_call: TRBJ2-7
d_call: .
v_call: TRBV10-3
cdr3_length: 13
cdr3_nt: TGTGCCATCAGTGACCAGACAGGCTACGAGCAGTACTTC
cdr3_aa: CAISDQTGYEQYF

clone_size: .
j_call: TRBJ2-1
d_call: TRBD2
v_call: TRBV15
cdr3_length: 15
cdr3_nt: TGTGCCACCAGCAGAACTAGCGGGGGCGTAAATGAGCAGTTCTTC
cdr3_aa: CATSRTSGGVNEQFF

clone_size: .
j_call: TRBJ1-6
d_call: .
v_call: TRBV4-1
cdr3_length: 15
cdr3_nt: TGCGCCAGCAGCCAAATCGGGAGCGTAAATTCACCCCTCCACTTT
cdr3_aa: CASSQIGSVNSPLHF

clone_size: .
j_call: TRBJ1-3
d_call: .
v_call: TRBV12-3/TRBV12-4
cdr3_length: 12
cdr3_nt: TGTGCCAGCAGTCCTCCTAGAAACACCATATATTTT
cdr3_aa: CASSPPRNTIYF

clone_size: .
j_call: TRBJ2-1
d_call: TRBD1
v_call: TRBV2
cdr3_length: 15
cdr3_nt: TGTGCCAGCAGTCCTGGACAGGGAGATTACAATGAGCAGTTCTTC
cdr3_aa: CASSPGQGDYNEQFF

clone_size: once
j_call: TRBJ1-5
d_call: .
v_call: TRBV4-2
cdr3_length: 18
cdr3_nt: TGTGCCAGCAGCCCGATCGGGGGGCCGTTCGTCTCTCATCAGCCCCAGCATTTT
cdr3_aa: CASSPIGGPFVSHQPQHF

clone_size: .
j_call: TRBJ1-1
d_call: .
v_call: TRBV12-3/TRBV12-4
cdr3_length: 13
cdr3_nt: TGTGCCAGCACCTTCGACAGTTACACTGAAGCTTTCTTT
cdr3_aa: CASTFDSYTEAFF

clone_size: .
j_call: TRBJ1-1
d_call: .
v_call: TRBV10-3
cdr3_length: 13
cdr3_nt: TGTGCCATCAGGCGGGCCGAGAACACTGAAGCTTTCTTT
cdr3_aa: CAIRRAENTEAFF

clone_size: .
j_call: TRBJ2-7
d_call: .
v_call: TRBV9
cdr3_length: 13
cdr3_nt: TGTGCCAGCAGCGTAGGACAGTCCTACGAGCAGTACTTC
cdr3_aa: CASSVGQSYEQYF

clone_size: .
j_call: TRBJ2-3
d_call: TRBD1
v_call: TRBV7-9
cdr3_length: 17
cdr3_nt: TGTGCCAGCTTCCCCGGGACAGCCATCGCTAGCACAGATACGCAGTATTTT
cdr3_aa: CASFPGTAIASTDTQYF

clone_size: .
j_call: TRBJ2-3
d_call: .
v_call: TRBV6-1
cdr3_length: 15
cdr3_nt: TGTGCCAGCAGTGAAGCGGGAGCTAGCACAGATACGCAGTATTTT
cdr3_aa: CASSEAGASTDTQYF

clone_size: .
j_call: TRBJ1-5
d_call: TRBD1
v_call: TRBV29-1
cdr3_length: 13
cdr3_nt: TGCAGCGTCCGACAGGGGGCAGGACAGCCCCAGCATTTT
cdr3_aa: CSVRQGAGQPQHF

clone_size: .
j_call: TRBJ1-2
d_call: TRBD1
v_call: TRBV7-6
cdr3_length: 15
cdr3_nt: TGTGCCAGCAGCCTTGGGACAGGGGGTGACTATGGCTACACCTTC
cdr3_aa: CASSLGTGGDYGYTF

clone_size: .
j_call: TRBJ1-1
d_call: .
v_call: TRBV10-3
cdr3_length: 15
cdr3_nt: TGTGCCATCAGTGAGTGGGGGGGAATGAACACTGAAGCTTTCTTT
cdr3_aa: CAISEWGGMNTEAFF

clone_size: .
j_call: TRBJ2-5
d_call: TRBD1
v_call: TRBV7-3
cdr3_length: 15
cdr3_nt: TGTGCCAGCAGCTTGCAGGGGGCTGGAATGGAGACCCAGTACTTC
cdr3_aa: CASSLQGAGMETQYF